This passage covers 4 T cell receptor beta chains from one sample sequenced in a study of blood T cell repertoires in COVID-19. Sequencing used immunoSEQ multiplex PCR; TCRdb keeps in-frame clones, though not all of them. The sample has approximately 350,000 clones, approximately 92% seen once. Input material: PBMCs or T cells enriched from blood (not recorded which). These receptors were taken from a man younger than 35 who had recovered from COVID-19.

CDR3 sequence (DNA): TGTGCCAGCAGTGAAGCCAAATACTGGACTAGCGATCTCTCCCAGTACTTC. This sequence encodes CASSEAKYWTSDLSQYF. The genes are TRBV6-1 and TRBJ2-5; 9 bases align to TRBD2. V shed 0 bases, J shed 9 bases, and the junction held 14 bases outside the gene matches. The CDR3 has 17 amino acids. Germline CDR1 reads MNHNS; CDR2 reads SASEGT.

This clone was detected once. The V call is TRBV11-3, the J call TRBJ2-3; TRBD2 agrees at 8 bases. Germline V gives CDR1 SGHNT, CDR2 YENEEA. V lost 5 bases, J lost 3 bases, and 16 bases stayed unmatched. This CDR3 is built from 18 residues. DNA of the CDR3: TGTGCCAGCAGCCCCGAGCGGGAGTGGAAAGGGGCGACAGATACGCAGTATTTT. It is translated as CASSPEREWKGATDTQYF.

The DNA of the CDR3 is TGTGCCAGCAGCTTTCTTACTAGCGGGAGCACCGGGGAGCTGTTTTTT. Amino acid sequence: CASSFLTSGSTGELFF. The chain couples TRBV5-6 to TRBJ2-2, with 11 nucleotides matching TRBD2. CDR1 SGHDT and CDR2 YYEEEE come from the germline V gene. J gave up 4 bases and V 2 bases, and 4 bases lay outside the gene matches. This CDR3 has 16 amino acids.

This chain uses TRBV7-2 with TRBJ2-1, with 14 bases matching TRBD2. The CDR3 runs to 16 residues. With V trimmed by 4 bases and J by 12 bases, 11 bases remained unmatched. Germline V gene lookup returns CDR1 SGHTA and CDR2 FQGNSA. The CDR3: CASSSPRGLAGGGQFF. CDR3 DNA sequence: TGTGCCAGCAGCTCACCTAGAGGACTAGCGGGAGGCGGGCAGTTCTTC. The variable domain in full, with the rest retrieved from reference TRBV7-2 and TRBJ2-1, is GAGVSQSPSNKVTEKGKDVELRCDPISGHTALYWYRQSLGQGLEFLIYFQGNSAPDKSGLPSDRFSAERTGGSVSTLTIQRTQQEDSAVYLCASSSPRGLAGGGQFFGPGTRLTVL.